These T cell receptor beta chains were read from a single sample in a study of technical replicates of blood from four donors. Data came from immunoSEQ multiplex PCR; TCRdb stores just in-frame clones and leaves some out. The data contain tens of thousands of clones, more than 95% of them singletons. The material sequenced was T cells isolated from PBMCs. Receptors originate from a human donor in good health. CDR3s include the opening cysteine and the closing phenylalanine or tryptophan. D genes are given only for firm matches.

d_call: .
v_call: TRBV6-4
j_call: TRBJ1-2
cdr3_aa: CASSREFNYGYTF
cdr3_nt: TGTGCCAGCAGCCGAGAATTTAACTATGGCTACACCTTC

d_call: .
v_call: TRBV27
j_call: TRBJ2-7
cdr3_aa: CASLRGHLIRYEQYF
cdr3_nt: TGTGCCAGCCTCCGGGGACACCTAATACGCTACGAGCAGTACTTC

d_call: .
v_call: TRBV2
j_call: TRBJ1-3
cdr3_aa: CASSGDIGNTIYF
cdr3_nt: TGTGCCAGCAGTGGGGACATAGGAAACACCATATATTTT

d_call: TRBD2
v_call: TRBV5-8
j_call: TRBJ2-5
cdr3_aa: CASSFGLAGGETQYF
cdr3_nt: TGTGCCAGCAGCTTTGGTCTAGCGGGGGGGGAGACCCAGTACTTC

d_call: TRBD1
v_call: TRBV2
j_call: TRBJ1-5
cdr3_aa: CASSRDRGDQPQHF
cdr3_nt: TGTGCCAGCAGCAGGGACAGGGGCGATCAGCCCCAGCATTTT

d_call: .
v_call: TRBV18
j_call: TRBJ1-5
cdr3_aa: CASSPGPEPQPQHF
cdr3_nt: TGTGCCAGCTCACCGGGCCCTGAACCCCAGCCCCAGCATTTT

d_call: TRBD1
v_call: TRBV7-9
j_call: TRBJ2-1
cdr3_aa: CASSLLGGWAGGGEQFF
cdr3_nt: TGTGCCAGCAGCTTATTAGGGGGCTGGGCAGGGGGCGGTGAGCAGTTCTTC

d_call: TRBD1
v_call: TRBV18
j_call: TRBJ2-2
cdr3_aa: CASSPRTGTLNTGELFF
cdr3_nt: TGTGCCAGCTCACCACGGACAGGGACGTTGAACACCGGGGAGCTGTTTTTT

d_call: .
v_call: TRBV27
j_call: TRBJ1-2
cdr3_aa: CASSPLRVSNYGYTF
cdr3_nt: TGTGCCAGCAGTCCCCTCAGGGTATCGAACTATGGCTACACCTTC

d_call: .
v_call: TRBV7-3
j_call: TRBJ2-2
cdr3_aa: CASSLYRSGELFF
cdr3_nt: TGTGCCAGCAGCTTATATCGGTCCGGGGAGCTGTTTTTT

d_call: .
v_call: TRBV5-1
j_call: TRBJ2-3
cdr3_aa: CASSLTGLADTQYF
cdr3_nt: TGCGCCAGCAGCTTGACAGGGCTCGCAGATACGCAGTATTTT

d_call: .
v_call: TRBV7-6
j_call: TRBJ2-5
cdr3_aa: CASSLASLGAVRETQYF
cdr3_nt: TGTGCCAGCAGCTTAGCGAGCTTGGGGGCCGTGCGGGAGACCCAGTACTTC

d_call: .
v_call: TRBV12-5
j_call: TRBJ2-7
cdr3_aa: CASGLATRGFLPRNEQYF
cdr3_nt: TGTGCTAGTGGTTTGGCTACTAGGGGGTTCTTGCCGCGGAACGAGCAGTACTTC

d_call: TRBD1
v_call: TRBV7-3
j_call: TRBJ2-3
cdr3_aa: CASSSSPGQNFRTDTQYF
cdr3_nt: TGTGCCAGCAGCTCCTCACCGGGACAGAATTTTCGCACAGATACGCAGTATTTT

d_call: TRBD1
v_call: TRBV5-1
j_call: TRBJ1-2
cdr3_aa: CASSWETGGYTF
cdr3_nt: TGCGCCAGCAGCTGGGAGACAGGGGGCTACACCTTC

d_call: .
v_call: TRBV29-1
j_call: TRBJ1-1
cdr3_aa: CSVVEGTDTEAFF
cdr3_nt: TGCAGCGTTGTCGAGGGTACGGACACTGAAGCTTTCTTT

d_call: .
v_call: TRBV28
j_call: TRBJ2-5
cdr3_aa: CASSRETQYF
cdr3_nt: TGTGCCAGCAGCAGAGAGACCCAGTACTTC

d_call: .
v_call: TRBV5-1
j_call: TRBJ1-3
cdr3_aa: CASSGTDSGNTIYF
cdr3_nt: TGCGCCAGCAGCGGAACAGACTCTGGAAACACCATATATTTT

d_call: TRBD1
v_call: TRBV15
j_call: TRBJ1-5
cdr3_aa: CATSRPSRGQGFNQPQHF
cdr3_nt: TGTGCCACCAGCAGGCCTAGCCGCGGACAGGGCTTCAATCAGCCCCAGCATTTT

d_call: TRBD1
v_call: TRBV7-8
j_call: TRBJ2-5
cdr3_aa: CASSLDRLRETQYF
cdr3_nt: TGTGCCAGCAGCCTGGACAGGTTGCGGGAGACCCAGTACTTC

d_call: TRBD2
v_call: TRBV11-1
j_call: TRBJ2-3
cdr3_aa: CASSLGGGLAEFTDTQYF
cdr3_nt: TGTGCCAGCAGCTTAGGGGGTGGGCTAGCGGAATTCACAGATACGCAGTATTTT

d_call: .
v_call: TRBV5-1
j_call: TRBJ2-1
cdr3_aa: CASSSREGVYEQFF
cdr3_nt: TGCGCCAGCAGCTCTCGTGAGGGGGTCTATGAGCAGTTCTTC

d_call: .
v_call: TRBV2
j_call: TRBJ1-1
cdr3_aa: CASSAQVDTEAFF
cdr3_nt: TGTGCCAGCAGTGCCCAGGTGGACACTGAAGCTTTCTTT

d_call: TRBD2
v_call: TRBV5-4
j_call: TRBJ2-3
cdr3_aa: CASSFRLAGDTQYF
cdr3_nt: TGTGCCAGCAGCTTCAGACTAGCCGGGGATACGCAGTATTTT

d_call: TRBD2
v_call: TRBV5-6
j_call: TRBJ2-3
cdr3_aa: CASSSRAGVVDTQYF
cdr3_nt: TGTGCCAGCAGCTCTCGAGCGGGAGTGGTAGATACGCAGTATTTT

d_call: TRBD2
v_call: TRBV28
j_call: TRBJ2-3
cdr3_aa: CASSSKTSGSTDTQYF
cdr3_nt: TGTGCCAGCAGTTCCAAGACTAGCGGGAGCACAGATACGCAGTATTTT

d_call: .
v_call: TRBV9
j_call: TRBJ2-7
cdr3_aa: CASSVGERRVLSEQYF
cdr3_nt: TGTGCCAGCAGCGTAGGGGAACGGAGGGTGCTAAGCGAGCAGTACTTC

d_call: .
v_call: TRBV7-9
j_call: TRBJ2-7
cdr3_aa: CASSLATGGEDEQYF
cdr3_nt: TGTGCCAGCAGCTTGGCCACAGGGGGGGAGGACGAGCAGTACTTC

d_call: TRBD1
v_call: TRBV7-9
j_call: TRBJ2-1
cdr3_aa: CASSPTLWDRGYNEQFF
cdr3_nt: TGTGCCAGCAGTCCCACCCTATGGGACAGGGGATACAATGAGCAGTTCTTC

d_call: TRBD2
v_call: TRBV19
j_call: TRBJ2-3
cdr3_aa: CASSGRGAGVADTQYF
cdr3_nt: TGTGCCAGTTCCGGGCGGGGGGCAGGGGTAGCAGATACGCAGTATTTT

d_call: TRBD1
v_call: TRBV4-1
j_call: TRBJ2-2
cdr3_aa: CASSQDGQGTGELFF
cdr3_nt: TGCGCCAGCAGCCAAGACGGACAGGGCACCGGGGAGCTGTTTTTT

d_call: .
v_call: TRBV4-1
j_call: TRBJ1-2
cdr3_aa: CASSQEGGGYTF
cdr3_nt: TGCGCCAGCAGCCAAGAAGGGGGTGGCTACACCTTC

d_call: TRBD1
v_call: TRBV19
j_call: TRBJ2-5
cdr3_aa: CASSIRGQPSHLETQYF
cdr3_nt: TGTGCCAGTAGTATCAGGGGACAGCCGTCGCATTTGGAGACCCAGTACTTC

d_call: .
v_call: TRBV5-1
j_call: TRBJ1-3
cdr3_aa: CASSLAGDLGNTIYF
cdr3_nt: TGCGCCAGCAGCTTGGCGGGGGACTTAGGAAACACCATATATTTT

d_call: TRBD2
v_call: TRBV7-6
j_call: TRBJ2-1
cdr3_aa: CASSLAGTSGYNEQFF
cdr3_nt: TGTGCCAGCAGCTTAGCCGGGACTAGCGGGTACAATGAGCAGTTCTTC

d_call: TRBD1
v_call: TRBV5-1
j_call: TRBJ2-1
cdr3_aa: CASSPQGVGNEQFF
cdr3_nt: TGCGCCAGCAGCCCCCAGGGGGTCGGCAATGAGCAGTTCTTC

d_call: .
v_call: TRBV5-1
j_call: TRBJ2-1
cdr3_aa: CASSLYSGSYNEQFF
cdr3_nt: TGCGCCAGCAGCTTGTATAGCGGTTCCTACAATGAGCAGTTCTTC

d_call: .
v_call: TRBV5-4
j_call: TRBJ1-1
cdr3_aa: CASSPQGHSEAFF
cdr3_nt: TGTGCCAGCAGCCCACAAGGACACAGTGAAGCTTTCTTT

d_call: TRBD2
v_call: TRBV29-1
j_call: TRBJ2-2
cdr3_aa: CSGLLAGKNTGELFF
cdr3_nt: TGCAGCGGCCTACTAGCGGGGAAGAACACCGGGGAGCTGTTTTTT